The 27 T cell receptor beta chains below all came from one sample that was sequenced in a study of early T cells in non-severe SARS-CoV-2 infection. TCRdb re-derived calls from the 5' RACE reads in MiXCR, one entry per CDR3 protein. The table shows around 70,000 distinct CDR3 sequences, with 10% to 15% occurring only once. The specimen was whole blood. The receptors shown here come from an adult who was a healthcare worker with PCR-confirmed SARS-CoV-2 infection or an uninfected control (not recorded which).

The rearrangement links TRBV6-5 to TRBJ1-4; D is perhaps TRBD1 (5 bases). The CDR3 contains 15 residues. In germline, CDR1 is MNHEY, CDR2 SVGAGI. The germline V and J ends were trimmed by 5 bases and 0 bases, with 10 bases remaining between them. The chain's CDR3 is CASSPRGATNEKLFF. The DNA of the CDR3 is TGTGCCAGCAGTCCCCGGGGGGCAACTAATGAAAAACTGTTTTTT.

The gene calls are TRBV7-2 and TRBJ1-5, with a tentative D call TRBD1 (6 bases). The CDR3 contains 15 residues. Per germline, CDR1 SGHTA and CDR2 FQGNSA. With 5 bases removed from V and 3 bases from J, the gap between germline ends came to 14 bases. CDR3 bases: TGTGCCAGCAGCAAACGGGGGGGGCCCAATCAGCCCCAGCATTTT. It yields the protein CASSKRGGPNQPQHF.

This clonotype was seen ten or more times. The gene calls are TRBV11-3 and TRBJ2-3; D gene ambiguous. The CDR3 has 14 residues. Germline values: CDR1 SGHNT, CDR2 YENEEA. The V and J ends lost 8 bases and 5 bases respectively, with 17 bases between them. The CDR3 DNA reads as TGTGCCAGCCGGGCGTTCGGAGTGGTAGATACGCAGTATTTT. It is translated as CASRAFGVVDTQYF.

The sample holds many counts of this clonotype. This sequence joins TRBV23-1 and TRBJ2-7; D gene ambiguous. TRBV23-1 is treated as an ORF (open reading frame) with a function not yet certain. V lost 1 base, J lost 3 bases, and 13 bases lay in between. The CDR3 runs 15 residues. The CDR3 is CASSQCGPYSYEQYF. The CDR3, as DNA: TGCGCCAGCAGTCAATGCGGACCATATAGCTACGAGCAGTACTTC.

The chain uses TRBV4-1 and TRBJ2-7; D possibly corresponds to TRBD1 (7 bases). The germline CDR1 and CDR2 sequences are MGHRA and YSYEKL. V lost 4 bases, J lost 6 bases, and 22 bases lay in between. The CDR3 sequence is 16 residues long. CDR3 residues: CASSLTGAGGLGEQYF. The CDR3 bases are TGCGCCAGCAGCCTCACAGGGGCCGGGGGCCTGGGCGAGCAGTACTTC.

This clonotype was detected many times. The CDR3 region has the DNA TGTGCCAGCTCGCGGGACAGGGTGAATTCCGAGCAGTACTTC. Amino acids: CASSRDRVNSEQYF. The chain carries TRBV18 and TRBJ2-7; 9 bases map to TRBD1. Germline loops: CDR1 KGHSH, CDR2 LQKENI. The J segment lost 6 bases and the V segment lost 6 bases, leaving 9 bases of the junction unmatched. The CDR3 spans 14 residues.

This clonotype was found many times. The rearrangement links TRBV6-5 to TRBJ1-5; maybe TRBD1 (6 bases). The germline V and J ends were trimmed by 5 bases and 9 bases, with 14 bases remaining between them. Looked up from germline, CDR1 is MNHEY and CDR2 is SVGAGI. CDR3 size: 13 residues. The CDR3 DNA sequence: TGTGCCAGCAGTGGACAGCTTTACGGGCCCCAGCATTTT. This gives the protein CASSGQLYGPQHF.

This chain uses TRBV5-8 with TRBJ2-5; no clear D gene. CDR3 length equals 13 residues. V lost 0 bases and J 7 bases, leaving 10 bases between the germline ends. Germline values: CDR1 SGHTS, CDR2 YDEGEE. CDR3 in DNA: TGTGCCAGCAGCTTGGGCCTTCGCGGGACCCAGTACTTC. Translation: CASSLGLRGTQYF. The full variable domain, completed using reference TRBV5-8 and TRBJ2-5, is EAGVTQSPTHLIKTRGQQATLRCSPISGHTSVYWYQQALGLGLQFLLWYDEGEERNRGNFPPRFSGRQFPNYSSELNVNALELEDSALYLCASSLGLRGTQYFGPGTRLLVL.

This clonotype was detected many times. V is TRBV6-5 and J is TRBJ1-1; maybe TRBD1 (5 bases). V was shortened by 6 bases and J by 0 bases, with 8 bases between the two germline ends. The CDR3 is 13 amino acids. CDR1 and CDR2 (germline): MNHEY, SVGAGI. For the CDR3, the DNA is TGTGCCAGCAGGGTACAGGTGAACACTGAAGCTTTCTTT. This gives the protein CASRVQVNTEAFF.

This clonotype was counted a few times. The chain combines TRBV7-9 with TRBJ2-7; D gene ambiguous. This CDR3 region has 14 residues. V lost 0 bases and J 7 bases, leaving 13 bases between the germline ends. In germline, CDR1 is SEHNR, CDR2 FQNEAQ (reference sequence). In DNA form, the CDR3 reads TGTGCCAGCAGCTTAGCGCCCAGCGAAGGAGAGCAGTACTTC. Protein product: CASSLAPSEGEQYF.

Ten or more counts support this clonotype. The chain couples TRBV9 to TRBJ2-1; D is unclear. V gave up 0 bases and J gave up 10 bases, with 8 bases separating them. The V gene's germline CDR1 is SGDLS and CDR2 YYNGEE. CDR3 length: 12 residues. CDR3 nucleotides: TGTGCCAGCAGCGTAGAAATGGGGGAGCAGTTCTTC. It yields the protein CASSVEMGEQFF.

The chain has TRBV12-3 or TRBV12-4 and TRBJ1-5; 7 bases fit TRBD1. V lost 5 bases and J lost 1; bases outside the gene matches: 8. The CDR3 has 16 residues. CDR3 in DNA: TGTGCCAGCAGTCGACAGGGACCCGCGAGCAATCAGCCCCAGCATTTT. Its translation is CASSRQGPASNQPQHF.

V usage is TRBV4-2 and J usage is TRBJ2-3; 9 positions match TRBD2. The CDR3 length is 16 residues. V was pared by 4 bases and J by 3 bases, with 8 bases of the junction left unmatched. Germline V gives CDR1 LGHNA, CDR2 YNFKEQ. CDR3 coding DNA: TGTGCCAGCAGCCGCGGCGGGACTAGCAGGACAGATACGCAGTATTTT. It translates to CASSRGGTSRTDTQYF.

This clonotype has ten or more counts. The rearrangement links TRBV10-3 to TRBJ2-5; either TRBD1 or TRBD2 may supply D (6 bases each). Trimming took 4 bases from V and 5 from J, leaving 17 bases between them. Germline V gene sequence: CDR1 ENHRY, CDR2 SYGVKD. The length of the CDR3 is 15 residues. The CDR3 protein is CAISAFGGAEETQYF. The CDR3 DNA follows: TGTGCCATCAGTGCTTTCGGGGGCGCCGAGGAGACCCAGTACTTC.

This clonotype has at least ten counts. This chain connects TRBV18 to TRBJ2-3; D is ambiguous. CDR1 is KGHSH and CDR2 is LQKENI in the germline V gene. The V end was cut by 3 bases, the J end by 5 bases, with 3 bases between. The CDR3 has 11 amino acids. The CDR3 region has the DNA TGTGCCAGCTCACCCGTAGATACGCAGTATTTT. It is translated as CASSPVDTQYF.

The table lists this clonotype with a few counts. The rearrangement joins TRBV7-8 to TRBJ2-7; no definite D call. Germline lookup yields CDR1 SGHVS and CDR2 FQNEAQ. Trimming stripped 2 bases from V and 4 bases from J, with 21 bases between. The CDR3 runs 17 residues. CDR3 amino acids: CASSLLSSGPSRYEQYF. CDR3 nucleotides: TGTGCCAGCAGCTTACTATCCTCCGGGCCCTCCAGGTACGAGCAGTACTTC.

The genes are TRBV24-1 and TRBJ2-1, with 7 bases fitting TRBD2. The CDR3 runs to 18 residues. Per germline, CDR1 KGHDR and CDR2 SFDVKD. With V trimmed by 7 bases and J by 1 base, 15 bases remained unmatched. In DNA form, the CDR3 reads TGTGCCACCAGCGTGGTCCAAGCGGGATTAGGATCCTACAATGAGCAGTTCTTC. It specifies CATSVVQAGLGSYNEQFF.

This clonotype was seen only a few times. This chain links TRBV29-1 with TRBJ1-6, with 8 bases fitting TRBD1. This CDR3 is built from 15 residues. From germline, CDR1 is SQVTM and CDR2 ANQGSEA. V was clipped by 5 bases and J by 8 bases; unmatched bases: 11. This CDR3 reads CSVRTGLGVDSPLHF. In DNA, the CDR3 is TGCAGCGTTCGGACAGGGCTCGGTGTAGATTCACCCCTCCACTTT.

Ten or more counts support this clonotype. The CDR3 DNA follows: TGTGCCATACGGGGTGGTGGCACCATGAACACTGAAGCTTTCTTT. Translating gives CAIRGGGTMNTEAFF. The chain recombines TRBV12-3 or TRBV12-4 with TRBJ1-1; D unclear. V gave up 10 bases and J gave up 0 bases, with 18 bases separating them. CDR3 length: 15 residues.

CDR3 sequence: CASTQAQGFSAHEQYF. CDR3 nucleotide sequence: TGTGCCAGCACCCAAGCCCAGGGATTTTCCGCCCACGAGCAGTACTTC. The chain uses TRBV7-8 and TRBJ2-7; maybe TRBD1 (5 bases). This CDR3 comprises 16 residues. Germline assignment: CDR1 SGHVS and CDR2 FQNEAQ. The V gene lost 7 bases and the J gene lost 5 bases, with 24 bases spanning the gap.

This clonotype has only a few counts. V is TRBV11-2 and J is TRBJ1-1, with D perhaps TRBD1 (5 bases). V lost 0 bases and J 4 bases, leaving 9 bases between the germline ends. The CDR3 loop spans 14 amino acids. The germline CDR1 and CDR2 sequences are SGHAT and FQNNGV. The CDR3 DNA is TGTGCCAGCAGCTTAGAAGGGACGGGCACTGAAGCTTTCTTT. This translates into CASSLEGTGTEAFF.

V is TRBV18 and J is TRBJ2-3; D gene unclear. Between the trimmed V and J ends, which lost 4 bases and 3 bases, there was a span of 11 bases. The CDR3 contains 14 residues. Germline values: CDR1 KGHSH, CDR2 LQKENI. This CDR3 reads CASSQGFGTDTQYF. The CDR3 coding sequence is TGTGCCAGCTCACAGGGATTCGGGACAGATACGCAGTATTTT.

This clonotype occurred many times. The chain combines TRBV5-1 with TRBJ2-5; tentative D call: TRBD2 (5 bases). V was trimmed by 2 bases and J by 5 bases, leaving 10 bases between them. CDR3 length: 13 residues. Germline CDR1 SGHRS, CDR2 YFSETQ. The CDR3 loop reads CASSLGGRETQYF. CDR3 nucleotide sequence: TGCGCCAGCAGCTTAGGCGGGCGGGAGACCCAGTACTTC.

Only a few counts were recorded for this clonotype. V and J are TRBV2 and TRBJ2-1, with 7 positions matching TRBD2. After removal of 4 bases from V and 6 bases from J, the junction contained 12 bases not matched to a gene. The CDR3 consists of 16 residues. Germline assignment: CDR1 SNHLY and CDR2 FYNNEI. CDR3 in DNA: TGTGCCAGCAGTGTGCCCCTGGGGAGGGCGGTCAATGAGCAGTTCTTC. Encoded protein: CASSVPLGRAVNEQFF.

V gene TRBV3-1 combines with J gene TRBJ2-5; D remains ambiguous. CDR1 and CDR2 from the germline V gene are LGHDT and YNNKEL (reference sequence). The length of the CDR3 is 13 residues. Trimming cost V 4 bases and J 3 bases, with 9 bases left between them. CDR3: CASSRKVEETQYF. Written as DNA, the CDR3 is TGTGCCAGCAGCCGTAAGGTAGAAGAGACCCAGTACTTC.

In its sample, this clonotype was seen many times. The gene calls are TRBV29-1 and TRBJ2-1, with D maybe TRBD1 (6 bases). The CDR3 totals 13 residues. Germline V CDR1 and CDR2: SQVTM, ANQGSEA. Trimming took off 6 bases at V and 4 bases at J, with 13 bases between the two ends. CDR3 in DNA: TGCAGCGTCCACCGGGACATTTACAATGAGCAGTTCTTC. Translated: CSVHRDIYNEQFF.

This clonotype was seen ten or more times. The chain is built from TRBV7-9 and TRBJ1-2; D is uncertain. This CDR3 is built from 11 residues. CDR1 and CDR2 from the germline V gene are SEHNR and FQNEAQ (reference sequence). The V gene lost 4 bases and the J gene lost 1 base, with 1 base spanning the gap. CDR3 sequence: CASSYNYGYTF. DNA of the CDR3: TGTGCCAGCAGCTATAACTATGGCTACACCTTC.